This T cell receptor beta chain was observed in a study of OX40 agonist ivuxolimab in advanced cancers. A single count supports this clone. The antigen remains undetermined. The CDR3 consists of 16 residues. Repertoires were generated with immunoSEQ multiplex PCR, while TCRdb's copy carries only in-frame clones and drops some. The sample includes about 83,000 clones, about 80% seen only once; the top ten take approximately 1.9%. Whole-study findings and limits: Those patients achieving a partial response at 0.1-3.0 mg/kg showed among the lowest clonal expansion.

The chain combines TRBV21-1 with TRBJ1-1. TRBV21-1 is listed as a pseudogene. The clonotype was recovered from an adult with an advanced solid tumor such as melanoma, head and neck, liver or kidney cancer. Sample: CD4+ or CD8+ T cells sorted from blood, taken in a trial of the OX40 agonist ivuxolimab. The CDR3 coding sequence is TGTGCCAGCAGCAAATCCGCAGGGAGGAAGTACACTGAAGCTTTCTTT. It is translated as CASSKSAGRKYTEAFF.